The sample holds a few counts of the clone carrying this TCR beta chain. Sequenced by immunoSEQ multiplex PCR; TCRdb stores in-frame clones only, minus some. The data contain 55,000 to 90,000 clones, less than 90% of them singletons. CDR3 length: 15 amino acids. The germline CDR1 and CDR2 sequences are MGHDK and SYGVNS. J was trimmed by 0 bases and V by 6 bases; bases with no gene match: 4. The sample belongs to a study of T cell responses to AZD1222 COVID-19 vaccine. Study-wide context: The study pooled second doses at about 4 or about 12 weeks.

The gene calls are TRBV25-1 and TRBJ1-5; 8 bases are a match to TRBD1. This specimen consisted of peripheral blood, obtained on day 0 of AZD1222 vaccination. The sequence derives from an adult in good health. Here the CDR3 DNA reads TGTGCCAGCAGGGTACAGGGGGATAGCAATCAGCCCCAGCATTTT. It is translated as CASRVQGDSNQPQHF.